The entry below gives a single T cell receptor (beta chain) sequence along with its context. As processed by the authors: It was from reference gene primer amplification that nucleated cell counts were estimated. Method: immunoSEQ multiplex PCR; TCRdb's copy keeps in-frame clones and lacks some. The D gene and trimming were derived from the DNA, and the V and J assignments and clone size from that table. The profile shows about 130,000 clones, approximately 83% of them singletons. This entry comes from a study of blood T cell repertoires in COVID-19. On the study more broadly: Sites across the United States, Italy and Spain contributed samples from acute and convalescent COVID-19. T cells, B-cell-depleted T cells, or PBMCs provided the cDNA or gDNA that served as material.

Germline-derived CDR1 and CDR2 are MNHEY and SVGAGI. The CDR3 consists of 15 residues. The germline V and J ends were trimmed by 4 bases and 4 bases, with 17 bases remaining between them. This sequence was found in a woman in her forties or fifties with acute or convalescent COVID-19. This chain links TRBV6-5 with TRBJ2-7, with D perhaps TRBD2 (6 bases). The source material was peripheral blood. The CDR3 DNA is TGTGCCAGCAGTTTCCCGGGACTCACCAAATACGAGCAGTACTTC. It translates to CASSFPGLTKYEQYF.